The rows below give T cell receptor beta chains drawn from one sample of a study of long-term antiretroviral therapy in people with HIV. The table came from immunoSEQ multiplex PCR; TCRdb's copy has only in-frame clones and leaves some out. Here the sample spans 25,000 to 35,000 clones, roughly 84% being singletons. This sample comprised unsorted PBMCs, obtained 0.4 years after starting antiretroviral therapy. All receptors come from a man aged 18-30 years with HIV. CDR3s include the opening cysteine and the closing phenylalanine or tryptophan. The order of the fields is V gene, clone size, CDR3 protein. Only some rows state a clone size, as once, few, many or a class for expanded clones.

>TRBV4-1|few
CASSQVRTAEKLFF
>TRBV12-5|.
CASGTTGPSLRVNTEAFF
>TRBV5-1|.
CASSLYTGGAQVQAKNIQYF
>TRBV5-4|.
CASSSRGPYEQYF
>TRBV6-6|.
CASSRRPESTEAFF
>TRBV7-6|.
CASSLGGQGFYEQYF
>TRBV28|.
CASSFVDRLGVNEQFF
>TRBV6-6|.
CASSYPRGNEQYF
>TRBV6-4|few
CASSPRDRGGNEQFF
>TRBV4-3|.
CASSQDGGSFYGYTF
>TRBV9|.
CASSVAGPPYEQYF
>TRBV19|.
CASSTPLLGEQYF
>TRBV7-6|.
CASSYSGSADTQYF
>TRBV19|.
CASSIGGQLNTEAFF
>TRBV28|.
CASSSVQGDLNTEAFF
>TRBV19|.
CASSMDRAYEQYF
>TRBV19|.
CASSIKETVGAFF
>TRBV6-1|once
CATEDGRYNEQFF
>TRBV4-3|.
CASSQVTAHGYTF
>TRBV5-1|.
CASGDSFLGEKLFF
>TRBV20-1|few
CSARWAGELFF
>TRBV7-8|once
CASSLALGDYEQYF
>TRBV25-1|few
CASSSWEGQYF
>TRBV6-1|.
CASSPLGGGEKLFF
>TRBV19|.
CASSLPGQLNTF
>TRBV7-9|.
CASSATSGGAYNEQFF
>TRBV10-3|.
CAMGEGDGEQFF
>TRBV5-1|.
CASSSTGGRQRYEQYF
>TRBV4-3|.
CASSQEFRENAYEQYF
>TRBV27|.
CASTLGTGDYTGELFF
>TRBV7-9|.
CASSLGGGQAMNTEAFF
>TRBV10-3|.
CAIKENYGYTF
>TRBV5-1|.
CASSLLGTKNTEAFF
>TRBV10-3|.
CAIRPSGGTDTQYF
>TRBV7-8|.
CASSSRAGRYYEQYF
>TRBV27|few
CASSLSSRGASQHF
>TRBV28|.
CASSFPGQGLREQYF
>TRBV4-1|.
CASSQDEVAPYEQYF